This TCR beta chain stems from a study of OX40 agonist ivuxolimab in advanced cancers. About the study: Ivuxolimab was delivered to patients intravenously every 2 weeks at doses spanning 0.01 to 10 mg/kg. Previous treatment with anti-PD-1, anti-PD-L1 or anti-CTLA-4 therapy was allowed; about 40% had received some. The study reported partial responses in three patients: one hepatocellular carcinoma, two cutaneous melanoma. Study findings and constraints: Determination of antigen specificity was not performed for the expanded peripheral T cells.

Clones were read by immunoSEQ multiplex PCR, and TCRdb kept only the in-frame ones, dropping some. The repertoire holds about 68,000 clones, 85% seen once, with about 0.68% in the top ten. CDR3 length: 10 amino acids. V was pared by 6 bases and J by 12 bases, with 12 bases between. Germline CDR1 is DFQATT and CDR2 is SNEGSKA (reference sequence). Comment on this clone: Its antigen is unknown.

J is TRBJ2-1 and V is TRBV20-1; maybe TRBD2 (6 bases). The sequence was obtained from an adult with an advanced solid tumor such as melanoma, head and neck, liver or kidney cancer. This sample comprised CD4+ or CD8+ T cells sorted from blood, obtained in a trial of the OX40 agonist ivuxolimab. CDR3 amino acids: CSAGGVGQFF. DNA for the CDR3: TGCAGTGCAGGAGGGGTAGGGCAGTTCTTC.